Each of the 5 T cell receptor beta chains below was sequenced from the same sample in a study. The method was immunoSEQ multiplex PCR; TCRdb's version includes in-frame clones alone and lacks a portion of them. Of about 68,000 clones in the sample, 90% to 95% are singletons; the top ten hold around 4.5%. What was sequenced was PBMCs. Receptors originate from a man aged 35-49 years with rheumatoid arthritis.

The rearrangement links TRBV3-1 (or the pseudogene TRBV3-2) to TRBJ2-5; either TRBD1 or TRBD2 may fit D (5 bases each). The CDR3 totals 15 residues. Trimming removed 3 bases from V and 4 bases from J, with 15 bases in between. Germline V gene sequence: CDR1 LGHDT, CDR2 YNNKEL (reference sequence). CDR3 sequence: CASSQDPGSLETQYF. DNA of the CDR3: TGTGCCAGCAGCCAGGACCCAGGGAGCCTAGAGACCCAGTACTTC.

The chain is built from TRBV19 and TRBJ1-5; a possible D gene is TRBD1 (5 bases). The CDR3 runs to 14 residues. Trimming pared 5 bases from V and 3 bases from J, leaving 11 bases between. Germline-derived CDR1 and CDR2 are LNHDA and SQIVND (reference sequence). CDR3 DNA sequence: TGTGCCAGTAGTCTCCGGGACGCCAATCAGCCCCAGCATTTT. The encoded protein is CASSLRDANQPQHF.

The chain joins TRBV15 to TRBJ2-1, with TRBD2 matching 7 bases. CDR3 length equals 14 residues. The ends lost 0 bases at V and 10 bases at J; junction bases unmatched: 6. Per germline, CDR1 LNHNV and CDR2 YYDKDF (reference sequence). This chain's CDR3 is CATSREAGSHEQFF. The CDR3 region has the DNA TGTGCCACCAGCAGAGAAGCGGGATCCCACGAGCAGTTCTTC.

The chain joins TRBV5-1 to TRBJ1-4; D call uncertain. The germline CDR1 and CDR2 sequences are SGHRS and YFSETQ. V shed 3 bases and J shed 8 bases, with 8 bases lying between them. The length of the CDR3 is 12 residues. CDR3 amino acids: CASSSLGEKLFF. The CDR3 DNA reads TGCGCCAGCAGCTCGCTAGGGGAAAAACTGTTTTTT.

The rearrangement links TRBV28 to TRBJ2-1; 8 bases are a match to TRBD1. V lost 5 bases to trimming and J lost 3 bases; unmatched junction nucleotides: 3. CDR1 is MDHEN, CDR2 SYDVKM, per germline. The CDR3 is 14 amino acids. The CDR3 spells CASSQDRGYNEQFF. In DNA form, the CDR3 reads TGTGCCAGCAGTCAAGACAGGGGCTACAATGAGCAGTTCTTC.